The source of this T cell receptor (beta chain) is a study of cytomegalovirus exposure and HLA in healthy donors. Germline CDR1 and CDR2: LNHDA and SQIVND (reference sequence). Deletions cut 7 bases from V and 0 bases from J, with 13 bases between. This CDR3 is built from 15 residues. Both 60 Vbeta primers and 13 Jbeta primers went into the PCR. Clones were sequenced by immunoSEQ multiplex PCR, and TCRdb holds only the in-frame ones, with some missing. The table shows about 190,000 clones, with 70% to 75% occurring only once. The sequence came from a man aged 30-40 years in good health and CMV-seropositive. This chain links TRBV19 with TRBJ2-1; a weak D match, TRBD2 (5 bases). What was sequenced was PBMCs. The CDR3 DNA is TGTGCCAGTACCGGGGATTTTAGCTCCTACAATGAGCAGTTCTTC. This sequence encodes CASTGDFSSYNEQFF.